The next 5 T cell receptor beta chains were all read from a single sample in a study of T cell responses to AZD1222 COVID-19 vaccine. Sequenced by immunoSEQ multiplex PCR; TCRdb stores in-frame clones only, minus some. The table includes 140,000 to 150,000 clones, about 90% detected once. The starting material was peripheral blood, obtained 28 days after the second AZD1222 dose. The receptors were gathered from an adult who received the AZD1222 COVID-19 vaccine.

V and J are TRBV19 and TRBJ1-6; 7 bases match TRBD1. CDR3 length equals 15 residues. Germline V gene sequence: CDR1 LNHDA, CDR2 SQIVND (reference sequence). Trimming cost V 3 bases and J 9 bases; bases outside gene matches: 8. The CDR3 sequence: CASSIFDRVGSPLHF. DNA of the CDR3: TGTGCCAGTAGTATTTTCGACAGGGTGGGTTCACCCCTCCACTTT. Looking up the rest from reference TRBV19 and TRBJ1-6 gives the full variable domain: DGGITQSPKYLFRKEGQNVTLSCEQNLNHDAMYWYRQDPGQGLRLIYYSQIVNDFQKGDIAEGYSVSREKKESFPLTVTSAQKNPTAFYLCASSIFDRVGSPLHFGNGTRLTVT.

The chain has TRBV7-9 and TRBJ1-1; 7 bases are a match to TRBD1. Germline CDR1 is SEHNR and CDR2 is FQNEAQ (reference sequence). V lost 3 bases, J lost 3 bases, and 4 bases stayed unmatched. CDR3 size: 14 residues. CDR3 sequence: CASSFPGQYTEAFF. DNA for the CDR3: TGTGCCAGCAGCTTCCCGGGACAGTACACTGAAGCTTTCTTT.

The chain recombines TRBV5-4 with TRBJ1-4; a weak D match, TRBD1 (6 bases). Germline-derived CDR1 and CDR2 are SGHNT and YYREEE (reference sequence). V lost 0 bases and J 0 bases, leaving 18 bases between the germline ends. The CDR3 is made up of 19 amino acids. CDR3 protein: CASSLGTGSLGATNEKLFF. In nucleotides, the CDR3 is TGTGCCAGCAGCTTGGGTACAGGGAGTCTGGGGGCAACTAATGAAAAACTGTTTTTT.

J is TRBJ2-7 and V is TRBV29-1, with D hard to call. V was clipped by 6 bases and J by 1 base, with 10 bases between them. The CDR3 loop spans 12 amino acids. Germline assignment: CDR1 SQVTM and CDR2 ANQGSEA. The CDR3 DNA sequence: TGCAGCGTGAACATAGATTCCTACGAGCAGTACTTC. This sequence encodes CSVNIDSYEQYF.

The chain joins TRBV24-1 to TRBJ2-7, with D hard to call. Between the trimmed V and J ends, which lost 6 bases and 2 bases, there was a span of 10 bases. This CDR3 has 13 amino acids. Germline values: CDR1 KGHDR, CDR2 SFDVKD. The CDR3 region is CATSSTPAYEQYF. The DNA of the CDR3 is TGTGCCACCAGTTCAACCCCTGCCTACGAGCAGTACTTC.